Given below is one TCR beta chain in context. Its antigen remains unknown. This entry is derived from a study of vaccination effects on CD4 cells after COVID-19. The data were produced by immunoSEQ multiplex PCR, yet TCRdb's version contains in-frame clones alone and is incomplete. The sample shows nearly 30,000 clones, 74% of them seen only once. Antigen-specific CD4+ T cells were first expanded with viral peptide pools by the ViraFEST assay and only then sequenced. Having been cultured for around nine days, the cells underwent CD4+ T cell isolation. Either the BNT162b2 or mRNA-1273 vaccine was given to participants in two doses. J was trimmed by 4 bases and V by 5 bases; bases with no gene match: 4. This CDR3 comprises 13 residues. CDR1 is MNHEY and CDR2 is SVGEGT in the germline V gene.

The sequenced sample was CD4+ T cells from PBMCs cultured with HCoV-OC43 spike peptides, obtained after COVID-19 vaccination. Subset indicated: HCoV-OC43 spike overlapping peptide pool stimulation. This rearrangement joins TRBV6-2 or TRBV6-3 to TRBJ1-2, with 7 bases aligning to TRBD1. This receptor was identified in a human donor who received a COVID-19 vaccine. The CDR3 loop reads CASSPGQSYGYTF. CDR3 bases: TGTGCCAGCAGTCCGGGACAGAGCTATGGCTACACCTTC.